This T cell receptor (beta chain) was sequenced during a study of PD-L1 blockade in urothelial cancer. Looking at the study overall: It was at 3 weeks (second dose) and 6 weeks after treatment start that blood was analyzed.

The repertoire was sequenced with immunoSEQ multiplex PCR; TCRdb's copy has only in-frame clones and lacks some. This sample has tens of thousands of clones, with around 74% found just once. As for time point: pretreatment peripheral blood. The cohort comprised individuals with locally advanced or metastatic urothelial carcinoma. This receptor was identified in an older man with urothelial cancer. Here the sequenced sample was PBMCs, taken around atezolizumab (anti-PD-L1) treatment.

CDR3 bases: TGTGCCAGCAGCCCCGGGACTAGCATAGACGAGCAGTACTTC. Protein: CASSPGTSIDEQYF. The V and J genes are TRBV5-8 and TRBJ2-7; 9 bases are a match to TRBD2. J gave up 5 bases and V 4 bases, and 7 bases lay outside the gene matches. This CDR3 has 14 amino acids. In germline, CDR1 is SGHTS, CDR2 YDEGEE.